This T cell receptor (beta chain) was profiled in a study of read filtering for tumor transcriptome and immune sequencing. Across the study: By R-ISS, stages I, II and III held 8, 16 and 7 patients. After DNase treatment, RNA was made into whole-transcriptome libraries. Points from the study as a whole: The CD138-negative fraction was mixed bone marrow immune cells, not pure T cells. Dropping single-read clonotypes raised IR-seq and RNA-seq shared-clonotype correlation.

This CDR3 has 15 residues. The germline CDR1 and CDR2 sequences are SEHNR and FQNEAQ (reference sequence). Losses at the gene ends were 4 bases for V and 2 bases for J; bases not matched to a gene: 4. A word on this clonotype: The antigen is not known.

The library was built from roughly 400 ng RNA with molecular barcoded adaptors for alpha/delta and beta/gamma chains. Each CDR3 protein gets one entry after TCRdb re-called the reads with MiXCR. The sample consists of tens of thousands of distinct CDR3 sequences, about 13% of them appearing once. The sample taken for sequencing was a population of CD138-negative cells sorted from bone marrow. This TCR was sampled from a donor aged 40 or over with multiple myeloma. The chain is built from TRBV7-9 and TRBJ2-1, with 8 positions matching TRBD1. The CDR3 here is CASSSRQGTYNEQFF. The DNA for the CDR3 is TGTGCCAGCAGCTCCAGACAGGGGACCTACAATGAGCAGTTCTTC.